One TCR beta chain is described in this entry. The antigen remains undetermined. The data were taken from a study of CD8+CD57+ T cells in acquired aplastic anemia. On the study more broadly: DNA recovered from sorted CD4+ and CD8+ cells had a mean of approximately 3 ug. Study findings and constraints: Patients and controls were not found to differ significantly in CD8+ Simpson's diversity.

Looked up from germline, CDR1 is KGHDR and CDR2 is SFDVKD. V lost 3 bases to trimming and J lost 1 base, with 3 bases between them. CDR3 length: 13 amino acids. Genomic DNA, the template, was used for profiling of the TCR beta VDJ and CDR3. TCRdb re-derived calls from the reads in MiXCR, one entry per CDR3 protein. The sample shows some 280,000 distinct CDR3 sequences, approximately 55% of them seen only once. The V call is TRBV24-1, the J call TRBJ2-1; unclear D gene. The source material was sorted CD4+, CD8+, or CD8+CD57+ T cells (not recorded which) from PBMCs. The receptor comes from a human donor with severe aplastic anemia or a healthy control (not recorded which). The CDR3 loop reads CATSDPSYNEQFF. CDR3 nucleotide sequence: TGTGCCACCAGTGATCCGTCCTACAATGAGCAGTTCTTC.